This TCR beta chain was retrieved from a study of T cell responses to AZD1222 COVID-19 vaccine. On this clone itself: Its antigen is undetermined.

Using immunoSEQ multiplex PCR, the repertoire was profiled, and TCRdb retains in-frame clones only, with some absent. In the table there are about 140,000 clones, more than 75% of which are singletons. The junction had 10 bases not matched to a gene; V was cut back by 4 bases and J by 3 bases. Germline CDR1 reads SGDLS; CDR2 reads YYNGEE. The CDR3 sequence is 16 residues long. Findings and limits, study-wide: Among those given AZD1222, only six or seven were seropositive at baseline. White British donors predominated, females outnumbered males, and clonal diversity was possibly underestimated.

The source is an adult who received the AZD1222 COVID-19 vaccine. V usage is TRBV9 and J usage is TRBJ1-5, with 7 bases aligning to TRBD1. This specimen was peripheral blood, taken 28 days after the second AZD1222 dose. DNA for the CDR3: TGTGCCAGCAGCCCCGGGACAGAGAACAACAATCAGCCCCAGCATTTT. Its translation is CASSPGTENNNQPQHF.